Listed below are T cell receptor beta chains from one sample, sequenced in a study of blood T cells in healthy people across ages. TCRdb processed the 5' RACE reads anew with MiXCR; each CDR3 protein has one entry. The profile shows roughly 700,000 distinct CDR3 sequences, 25% of them singletons. These data were likewise used in another study, on T cells of mothers and their children.

The specimen sequenced was blood. These TCRs come from a boy younger than 18 in good health. The CDR3 runs from the conserved cysteine through the conserved F or W. The order of the fields is clone size, D gene, V gene, J gene, CDR3 DNA, CDR3 protein. The D gene is left open where the match is weak. Only some rows state a clone size, as once, few, many or a class for expanded clones.

size: .
D: .
V: TRBV20-1
J: TRBJ2-7
DNA: TGCAGTGCTAGTGCGGTCTCCTACGAGCAGTACTTC
CDR3: CSASAVSYEQYF

size: .
D: TRBD2
V: TRBV28
J: TRBJ2-1
DNA: TGTGCCAGCAGTACCGAAGGACTAGCGGGAGAAGAGCAGTTCTTC
CDR3: CASSTEGLAGEEQFF

size: .
D: .
V: TRBV29-1
J: TRBJ2-7
DNA: TGCAGCGTCATTTTACAGGGCTACGAGCAGTACTTC
CDR3: CSVILQGYEQYF

size: few
D: TRBD2
V: TRBV4-3
J: TRBJ2-5
DNA: TGCGCCAGCAGCCAAGATATTGGCGGGGGGTACGAGACCCAGTACTTC
CDR3: CASSQDIGGGYETQYF

size: .
D: TRBD2
V: TRBV4-1
J: TRBJ2-1
DNA: TGCGCCAGCAGTCAGACTAGCGGGAGGGCCTCCTACAATGAGCAGTTCTTC
CDR3: CASSQTSGRASYNEQFF

size: .
D: TRBD2
V: TRBV27
J: TRBJ2-5
DNA: TGTGCCAGCAGTTTGGGACTAGCGGAGTTCTTC
CDR3: CASSLGLAEFF

size: few
D: .
V: TRBV28
J: TRBJ1-4
DNA: TGTGCCAGCAGCCAGACTTTAAAAAAACTGTTTTTT
CDR3: CASSQTLKKLFF

size: few
D: TRBD2
V: TRBV28
J: TRBJ2-1
DNA: TGTGCCACCTTTAGCGGGAGTTCTGAGCAGTTCTTC
CDR3: CATFSGSSEQFF

size: .
D: TRBD2
V: TRBV12-5
J: TRBJ2-5
DNA: TGTGCTAGTGGTTTGCTCAGCGGGATCCCTCTCCAAGAGACCCAGTACTTC
CDR3: CASGLLSGIPLQETQYF

size: .
D: .
V: TRBV7-9
J: TRBJ2-7
DNA: TGTGCCGGCAGCTTGGACAGTACCTACGAGCAGTACTTC
CDR3: CAGSLDSTYEQYF

size: .
D: .
V: TRBV29-1
J: TRBJ2-5
DNA: TGCAGCGTCGCGAGTAGGCTGGATCAAGAGACCCAGTACTTC
CDR3: CSVASRLDQETQYF

size: .
D: TRBD1
V: TRBV4-3
J: TRBJ2-5
DNA: TGCGCCAGCAGCCAATCGCGTCCGGACAGGGAGGTGGAGACCCAGTACTTC
CDR3: CASSQSRPDREVETQYF

size: few
D: .
V: TRBV7-9
J: TRBJ2-2
DNA: TGTGCCAGCAGCTCCGGGCTGGACCCAGGGGAGCTGTTTTTT
CDR3: CASSSGLDPGELFF

size: .
D: .
V: TRBV20-1
J: TRBJ2-1
DNA: TGCAGTGCTAGAGGCTTGGACAGTCCAATATACAATGAGCAGTTCTTC
CDR3: CSARGLDSPIYNEQFF

size: .
D: TRBD1
V: TRBV20-1
J: TRBJ1-1
DNA: TGCAGTGCTAACAGGGGTTATACTGAAGCTTTCTTT
CDR3: CSANRGYTEAFF

size: .
D: .
V: TRBV12-3/TRBV12-4
J: TRBJ2-1
DNA: TGTGCCAGCAGTTTAGGGGTGGGGGTGCTGGAGCAGTTCTTC
CDR3: CASSLGVGVLEQFF

size: .
D: TRBD1
V: TRBV29-1
J: TRBJ2-5
DNA: TGCAGCGTTGAAGATGGCCGTCGGACAGGGCAGCCGGAGACCCAGTACTTC
CDR3: CSVEDGRRTGQPETQYF

size: .
D: TRBD2
V: TRBV29-1
J: TRBJ2-1
DNA: TGCAGCGTTGTAGTTGGCGGGAGGATAGGGGAGCAGTTCTTC
CDR3: CSVVVGGRIGEQFF

size: .
D: .
V: TRBV7-9
J: TRBJ2-7
DNA: TGTGCCAGCAAAGTGGCCGGGACAAGTAACTACGAGCAGTACTTC
CDR3: CASKVAGTSNYEQYF

size: few
D: .
V: TRBV4-3
J: TRBJ1-1
DNA: TGCGCCAGCAGCCAAGAAGGGAATCCAGGGTACACTGAAGCTTTCTTT
CDR3: CASSQEGNPGYTEAFF

size: .
D: .
V: TRBV29-1
J: TRBJ1-1
DNA: TGCAGCGTTGTAGGGTCCGGGGGGAACACTGAAGCTTTCTTT
CDR3: CSVVGSGGNTEAFF

size: .
D: .
V: TRBV19
J: TRBJ1-6
DNA: TGTGCCAGTAGCCAGCCCCAGGGGTCTGGGTCACCCCTCCACTTT
CDR3: CASSQPQGSGSPLHF

size: few
D: TRBD1
V: TRBV28
J: TRBJ1-2
DNA: TGTGCCACCTACCTACAGGGGAATACTAACTATGGCTACACCTTC
CDR3: CATYLQGNTNYGYTF

size: few
D: TRBD1
V: TRBV5-1
J: TRBJ2-3
DNA: TGCGCCAGCAGCTTGCTTGGGACAGGAGGCACAGATACGCAGTATTTT
CDR3: CASSLLGTGGTDTQYF

size: .
D: .
V: TRBV9
J: TRBJ2-1
DNA: TGTGCCAGCAGCGTAGGGGGGGATCTGCGCAATGAGCAGTTCTTC
CDR3: CASSVGGDLRNEQFF

size: .
D: .
V: TRBV10-3
J: TRBJ2-3
DNA: TGTGCCATCAGTGAGCCGACGAAGGTGGTAGGGGCAGATACGCAGTATTTT
CDR3: CAISEPTKVVGADTQYF

size: .
D: .
V: TRBV5-1
J: TRBJ1-2
DNA: TGCGCCAGCAGCTTGGGGGACGGATACTATGGCTACACCTTC
CDR3: CASSLGDGYYGYTF

size: many
D: .
V: TRBV27
J: TRBJ1-2
DNA: TGTGCCAGCAGTTCGTACAGCACGCTCTATGGCTACACCTTC
CDR3: CASSSYSTLYGYTF

size: .
D: .
V: TRBV27
J: TRBJ2-2
DNA: TGTGCCAGCAGTTCGAATAGCGCCTCCACCGGGGAGCTGTTTTTT
CDR3: CASSSNSASTGELFF

size: .
D: .
V: TRBV2
J: TRBJ2-2
DNA: TGTGCCAGCTCGGCGGCCGTGAACACCGGGGAGCTGTTTTTT
CDR3: CASSAAVNTGELFF

size: .
D: TRBD2
V: TRBV7-2
J: TRBJ2-3
DNA: TGTGCCAGCAGCTTAGTACTAGCGGGTGGCACAGATACGCAGTATTTT
CDR3: CASSLVLAGGTDTQYF

size: few
D: .
V: TRBV7-9
J: TRBJ2-3
DNA: TGTGCCAGCAGCTTAACTCTGTCCACTAGCACAGATACGCAGTATTTT
CDR3: CASSLTLSTSTDTQYF

size: .
D: .
V: TRBV2
J: TRBJ1-5
DNA: TGTGCCAGCAGTGGGGATGAGGTTACCAATCAGCCCCAGCATTTT
CDR3: CASSGDEVTNQPQHF

size: few
D: .
V: TRBV6-1
J: TRBJ2-7
DNA: TGTGCCAGCAGTGTCCTGTCGGGATCCCCCTACGAGCAGTACTTC
CDR3: CASSVLSGSPYEQYF

size: few
D: TRBD1
V: TRBV7-9
J: TRBJ1-4
DNA: TGTGCCAGCGCCGGACAGGGGTCACCTAATGAAAAACTGTTTTTT
CDR3: CASAGQGSPNEKLFF

size: .
D: .
V: TRBV5-1
J: TRBJ1-6
DNA: TGCGCCAGCAGCTCGACAGGAGAAACGGATTCACCCCTCCACTTT
CDR3: CASSSTGETDSPLHF

size: few
D: .
V: TRBV27
J: TRBJ2-7
DNA: TGTGCCAGCAGTGTCTTCGGTGACTACGAGCAGTACTTC
CDR3: CASSVFGDYEQYF

size: few
D: .
V: TRBV12-3/TRBV12-4
J: TRBJ2-1
DNA: TGTGCCAGCAGTCCCGTCGGCCTGCCCTACAATGAGCAGTTCTTC
CDR3: CASSPVGLPYNEQFF

size: few
D: TRBD1
V: TRBV27
J: TRBJ1-5
DNA: TGTGCCAGCAGTTTAAGAGGGGGCGTTCAGCCCCAGCATTTT
CDR3: CASSLRGGVQPQHF

size: few
D: .
V: TRBV4-3
J: TRBJ2-1
DNA: TGCGCCAGCAGCCAAGTACTTGTCGGGGGAAGCTCCTACAATGAGCAGTTCTTC
CDR3: CASSQVLVGGSSYNEQFF

size: few
D: .
V: TRBV12-3/TRBV12-4
J: TRBJ1-1
DNA: TGTGCTAGCAGTTTACAGGGCTTAGCCCTTGAAGCTTTCTTT
CDR3: CASSLQGLALEAFF

size: .
D: TRBD1
V: TRBV6-1
J: TRBJ2-7
DNA: TGTGCCAGCAGTGAAGTAGAGGGGGCGCCGTATGAGCAGTACTTC
CDR3: CASSEVEGAPYEQYF

size: many
D: .
V: TRBV7-8
J: TRBJ1-4
DNA: TGTGCCAGCAGCACCGAGATGGCCCCCCCTCTGTTTTTT
CDR3: CASSTEMAPPLFF

size: .
D: TRBD2
V: TRBV5-1
J: TRBJ2-7
DNA: TGCGCCAGCAGCTTGGTTACAGCGGGAGATCACGAGCAGTACTTC
CDR3: CASSLVTAGDHEQYF

size: once
D: TRBD1
V: TRBV12-3/TRBV12-4
J: TRBJ2-5
DNA: TGTGCCAGCAGTTCACAACAGGGGGTTAAGACCCAGTACTTC
CDR3: CASSSQQGVKTQYF

size: .
D: .
V: TRBV5-1
J: TRBJ2-7
DNA: TGCGCCAGCAGCTTAGGGGACAAGCAGTACTTC
CDR3: CASSLGDKQYF

size: many
D: TRBD2
V: TRBV20-1
J: TRBJ2-5
DNA: TGCAGCGCCCGCCTAGCGGGAGGGGGGGAGACCCAGTACTTC
CDR3: CSARLAGGGETQYF

size: few
D: .
V: TRBV5-1
J: TRBJ1-2
DNA: TGCGCCAGCAGCCCTAATTCTGGCTATGGCTACACCTTC
CDR3: CASSPNSGYGYTF

size: .
D: TRBD1
V: TRBV11-2
J: TRBJ1-1
DNA: TGTGCCGGCAGCTTTGTCCTGACAGGGTGGTGGAACACTGAAGCTTTCTTT
CDR3: CAGSFVLTGWWNTEAFF

size: .
D: TRBD1
V: TRBV7-3
J: TRBJ2-1
DNA: TGTGCCAGCAGCTCCCGGGACAGGGGGCCCGATGAGCAGTTCTTC
CDR3: CASSSRDRGPDEQFF

size: few
D: .
V: TRBV7-7
J: TRBJ2-2
DNA: TGTGCTAGCAGGGTGGAGGCGGGACCTAACACCGGGGAGCTGTTTTTT
CDR3: CASRVEAGPNTGELFF

size: .
D: .
V: TRBV28
J: TRBJ1-2
DNA: TGTGCCAGCAGTTCTGGGGGAGTCTATGGCTACACCTTC
CDR3: CASSSGGVYGYTF

size: .
D: TRBD1
V: TRBV5-6
J: TRBJ2-5
DNA: TGTGCCAGCAGCCCATGGGACAGGGGCCCGGAGACCCAGTACTTC
CDR3: CASSPWDRGPETQYF

size: few
D: .
V: TRBV25-1
J: TRBJ2-5
DNA: TGTGCCGGTTCGAGTCGCTACAAGGAGACCCAGTACTTC
CDR3: CAGSSRYKETQYF

size: .
D: .
V: TRBV7-6
J: TRBJ2-1
DNA: TGTGCCAGCAGTGTACAGGGCGGGGACTCCTACAATGGGCAGTTCTTC
CDR3: CASSVQGGDSYNGQFF

size: few
D: .
V: TRBV29-1
J: TRBJ2-5
DNA: TGCAGCCATACTCATCGGTATGAGGAGACCCAGTACTTC
CDR3: CSHTHRYEETQYF

size: few
D: TRBD2
V: TRBV13
J: TRBJ2-5
DNA: TGTGCCAGCAGCTTACTGCCGGGGGGGGGAGAGACCCAGTACTTC
CDR3: CASSLLPGGGETQYF

size: few
D: .
V: TRBV28
J: TRBJ1-4
DNA: TGTGCCAGCAGTCGGAGATCAGGATATTCTGAAAAACTGTTTTTT
CDR3: CASSRRSGYSEKLFF

size: .
D: .
V: TRBV7-6
J: TRBJ2-5
DNA: TGTGCCAGCAGCTTAACAGCGGATGGCCAAGAGACCCAGTACTTC
CDR3: CASSLTADGQETQYF

size: few
D: TRBD1
V: TRBV3-1
J: TRBJ2-6
DNA: TGTGCCAGCACCACGAACAGGGGGGTCTCTGGGGCCAACGTCCTGACTTTC
CDR3: CASTTNRGVSGANVLTF